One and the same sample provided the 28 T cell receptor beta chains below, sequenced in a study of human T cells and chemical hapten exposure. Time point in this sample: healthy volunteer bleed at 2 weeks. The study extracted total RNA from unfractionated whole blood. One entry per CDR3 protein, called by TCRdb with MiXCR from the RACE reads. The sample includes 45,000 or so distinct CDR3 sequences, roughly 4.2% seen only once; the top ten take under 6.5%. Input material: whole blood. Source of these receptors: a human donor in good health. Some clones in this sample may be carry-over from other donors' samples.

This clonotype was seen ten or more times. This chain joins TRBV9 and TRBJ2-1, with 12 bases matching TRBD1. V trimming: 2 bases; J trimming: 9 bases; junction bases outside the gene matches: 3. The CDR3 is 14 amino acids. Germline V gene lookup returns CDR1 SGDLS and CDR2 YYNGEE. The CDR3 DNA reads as TGTGCCAGCAGCGTGGGACAGGGGGCGGGTGAGCAGTTCTTC. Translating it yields CASSVGQGAGEQFF.

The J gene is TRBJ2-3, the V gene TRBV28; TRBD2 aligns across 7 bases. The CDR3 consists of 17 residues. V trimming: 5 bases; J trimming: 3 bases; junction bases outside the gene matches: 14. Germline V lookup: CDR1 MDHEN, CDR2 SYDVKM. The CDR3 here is CASSPSSSGGHTDTQYF. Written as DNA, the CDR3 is TGTGCCAGCAGTCCCTCGTCTAGCGGTGGTCATACAGATACGCAGTATTTT.

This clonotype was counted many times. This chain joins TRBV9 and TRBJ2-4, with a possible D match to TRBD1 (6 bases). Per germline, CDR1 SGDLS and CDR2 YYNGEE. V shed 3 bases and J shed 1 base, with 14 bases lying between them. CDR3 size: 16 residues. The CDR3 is CASSAETGPAKNIQYF. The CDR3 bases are TGTGCCAGCAGCGCGGAGACAGGTCCGGCCAAAAACATTCAGTACTTC.

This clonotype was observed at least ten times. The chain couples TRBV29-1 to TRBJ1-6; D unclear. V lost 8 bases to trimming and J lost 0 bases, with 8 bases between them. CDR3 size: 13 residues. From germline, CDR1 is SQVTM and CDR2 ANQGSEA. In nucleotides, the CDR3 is TGCAGCATAGGGAGCTCCTATAATTCACCCCTCCACTTT. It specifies CSIGSSYNSPLHF.

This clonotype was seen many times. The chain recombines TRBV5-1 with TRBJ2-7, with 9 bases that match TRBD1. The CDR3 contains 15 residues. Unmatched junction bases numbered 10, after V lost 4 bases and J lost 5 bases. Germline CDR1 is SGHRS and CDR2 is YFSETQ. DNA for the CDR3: TGCGCCAGCAGCCCGGGACAGGGCATAGGAAACGAGCAGTACTTC. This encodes CASSPGQGIGNEQYF.

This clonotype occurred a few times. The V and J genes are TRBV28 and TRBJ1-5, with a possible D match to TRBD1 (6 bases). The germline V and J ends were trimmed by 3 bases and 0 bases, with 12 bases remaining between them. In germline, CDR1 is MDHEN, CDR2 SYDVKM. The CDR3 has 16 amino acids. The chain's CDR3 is CASSFSPDSSNQPQHF. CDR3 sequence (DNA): TGTGCCAGCAGTTTCAGTCCGGACAGTAGCAATCAGCCCCAGCATTTT.

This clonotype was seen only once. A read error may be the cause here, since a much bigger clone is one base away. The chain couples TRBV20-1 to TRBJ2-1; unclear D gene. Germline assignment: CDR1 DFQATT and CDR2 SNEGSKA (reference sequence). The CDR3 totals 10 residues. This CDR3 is CSARDIGQLF. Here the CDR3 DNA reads TGCAGTGCTAGAGATATCGGGCAGTTGTTC.

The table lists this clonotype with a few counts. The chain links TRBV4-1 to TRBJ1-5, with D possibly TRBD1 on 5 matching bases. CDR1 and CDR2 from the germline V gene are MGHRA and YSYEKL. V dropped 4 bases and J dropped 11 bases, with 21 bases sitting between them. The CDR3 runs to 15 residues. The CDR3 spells CASSLRWQGPGAQHF. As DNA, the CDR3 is TGCGCCAGCAGCCTTAGATGGCAGGGCCCCGGGGCCCAGCATTTT.

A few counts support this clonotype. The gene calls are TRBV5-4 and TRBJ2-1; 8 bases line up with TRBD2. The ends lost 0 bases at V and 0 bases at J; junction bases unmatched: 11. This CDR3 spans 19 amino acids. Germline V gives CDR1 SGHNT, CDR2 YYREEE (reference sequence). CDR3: CASSLARTSGLSSYNEQFF. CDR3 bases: TGTGCCAGCAGCTTGGCCCGTACTAGCGGTCTCAGCTCCTACAATGAGCAGTTCTTC. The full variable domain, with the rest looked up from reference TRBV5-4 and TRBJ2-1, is ETGVTQSPTHLIKTRGQQVTLRCSSQSGHNTVSWYQQALGQGPQFIFQYYREEENGRGNFPPRFSGLQFPNYSSELNVNALELDDSALYLCASSLARTSGLSSYNEQFFGPGTRLTVL.

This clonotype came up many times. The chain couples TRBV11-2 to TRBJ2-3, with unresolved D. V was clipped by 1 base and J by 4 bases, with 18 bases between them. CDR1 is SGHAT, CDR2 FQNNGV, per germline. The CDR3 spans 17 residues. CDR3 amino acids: CASSLGFPLREADTQYF. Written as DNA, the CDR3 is TGTGCCAGCAGCTTAGGATTTCCCCTCCGTGAGGCAGATACGCAGTATTTT. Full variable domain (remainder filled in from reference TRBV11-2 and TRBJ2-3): EAGVAQSPRYKIIEKRQSVAFWCNPISGHATLYWYQQILGQGPKLLIQFQNNGVVDDSQLPKDRFSAERLKGVDSTLKIQPAKLEDSAVYLCASSLGFPLREADTQYFGPGTRLTVL.

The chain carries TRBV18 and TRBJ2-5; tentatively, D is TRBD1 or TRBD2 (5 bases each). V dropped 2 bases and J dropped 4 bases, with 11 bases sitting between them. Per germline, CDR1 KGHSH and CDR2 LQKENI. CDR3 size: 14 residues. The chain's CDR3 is CASSPDRGGETQYF. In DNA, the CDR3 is TGTGCCAGCTCACCAGACAGAGGAGGAGAGACCCAGTACTTC. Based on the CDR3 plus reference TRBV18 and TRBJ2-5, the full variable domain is NAGVMQNPRHLVRRRGQEARLRCSPMKGHSHVYWYRQLPEEGLKFMVYLQKENIIDESGMPKERFSAEFPKEGPSILRIQQVVRGDSAAYFCASSPDRGGETQYFGPGTRLLVL.

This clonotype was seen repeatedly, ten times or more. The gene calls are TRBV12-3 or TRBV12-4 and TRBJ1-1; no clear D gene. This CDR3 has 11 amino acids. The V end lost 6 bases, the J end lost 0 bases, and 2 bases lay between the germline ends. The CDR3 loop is CASSMNTEAFF. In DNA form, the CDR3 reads TGTGCCAGCAGCATGAACACTGAAGCTTTCTTT.

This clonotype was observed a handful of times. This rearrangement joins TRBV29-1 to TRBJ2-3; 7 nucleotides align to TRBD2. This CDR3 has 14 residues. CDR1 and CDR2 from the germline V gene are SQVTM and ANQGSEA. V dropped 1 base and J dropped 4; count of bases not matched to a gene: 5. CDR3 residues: CSVEGGSSSDTQYF. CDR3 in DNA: TGCAGCGTTGAAGGCGGGAGCTCCTCAGATACGCAGTATTTT.

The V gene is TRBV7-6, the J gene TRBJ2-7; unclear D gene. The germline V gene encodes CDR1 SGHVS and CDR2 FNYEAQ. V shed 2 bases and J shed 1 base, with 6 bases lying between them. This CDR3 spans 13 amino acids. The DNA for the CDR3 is TGTGCCAGCAGCTTACTCGCTTCCTACGAGCAGTACTTC. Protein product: CASSLLASYEQYF.

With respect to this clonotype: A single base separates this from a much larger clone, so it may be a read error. CDR3 residues: CASSLAGPTEGHYF. In nucleotides, the CDR3 is TGTGCCAGCAGTCTAGCGGGACCAACGGAGGGGCATTACTTC. This chain connects TRBV6-2 or TRBV6-3 to TRBJ2-7; 9 bases agree with TRBD2. The ends lost 5 bases at V and 13 bases at J; junction bases unmatched: 15. The CDR3 consists of 14 residues. Germline-derived CDR1 and CDR2 are MNHEY and SVGEGT.

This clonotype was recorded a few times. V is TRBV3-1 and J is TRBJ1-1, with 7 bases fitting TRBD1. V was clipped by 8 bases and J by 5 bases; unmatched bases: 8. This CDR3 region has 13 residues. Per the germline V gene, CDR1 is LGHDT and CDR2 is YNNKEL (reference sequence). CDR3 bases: TGTGCCAGCGGCGACAGGGCGGTAACTGAAGCTTTCTTT. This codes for CASGDRAVTEAFF.

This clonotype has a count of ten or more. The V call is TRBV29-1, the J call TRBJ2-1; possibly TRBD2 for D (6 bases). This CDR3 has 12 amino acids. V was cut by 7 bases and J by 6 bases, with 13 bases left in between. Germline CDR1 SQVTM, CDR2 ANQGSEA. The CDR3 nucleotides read TGCAGCGCCGACGGGGGTAGCAATGAGCAGTTCTTC. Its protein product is CSADGGSNEQFF.

The CDR3 here is CSPRGASTDTQYF. As DNA, the CDR3 is TGCAGTCCTCGGGGGGCTAGCACAGATACGCAGTATTTT. The V and J genes are TRBV20-1 and TRBJ2-3; D may be TRBD2 (7 bases). V dropped 8 bases and J dropped 0 bases, with 12 bases sitting between them. The CDR3 runs to 13 residues. The germline gives CDR1 DFQATT, CDR2 SNEGSKA (reference sequence).

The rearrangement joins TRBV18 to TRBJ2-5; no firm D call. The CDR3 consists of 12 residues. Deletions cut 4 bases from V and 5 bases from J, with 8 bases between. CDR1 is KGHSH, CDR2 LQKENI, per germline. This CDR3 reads CASSQQGETQYF. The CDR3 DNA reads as TGTGCCAGCTCACAACAAGGCGAGACCCAGTACTTC. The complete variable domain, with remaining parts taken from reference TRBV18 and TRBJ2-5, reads NAGVMQNPRHLVRRRGQEARLRCSPMKGHSHVYWYRQLPEEGLKFMVYLQKENIIDESGMPKERFSAEFPKEGPSILRIQQVVRGDSAAYFCASSQQGETQYFGPGTRLLVL.

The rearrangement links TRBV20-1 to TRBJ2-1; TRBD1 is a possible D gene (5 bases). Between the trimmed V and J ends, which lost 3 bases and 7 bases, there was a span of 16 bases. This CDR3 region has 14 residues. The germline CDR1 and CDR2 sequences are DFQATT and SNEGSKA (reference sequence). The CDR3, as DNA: TGCAGTGCTAGGGGTCCCGAGAAGGGGAATGAGCAGTTCTTC. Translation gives CSARGPEKGNEQFF.

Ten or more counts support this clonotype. The CDR3 nucleotides are TGTGCCAGCAGCCGATCACTAGCGGGCTCCTACAATGAGCAGTTCTTC. This gives the protein CASSRSLAGSYNEQFF. The chain employs TRBV3-1 and TRBJ2-1, with 9 bases lining up with TRBD2. The germline V gene encodes CDR1 LGHDT and CDR2 YNNKEL (reference sequence). V shed 4 bases, J shed 0 bases, and the junction held 4 bases outside the gene matches. This CDR3 contains 16 residues.

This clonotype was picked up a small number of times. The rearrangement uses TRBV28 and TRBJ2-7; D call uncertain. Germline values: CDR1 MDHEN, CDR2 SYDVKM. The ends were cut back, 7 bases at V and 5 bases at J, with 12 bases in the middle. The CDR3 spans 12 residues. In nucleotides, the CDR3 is TGTGCCAGCAACAGTCCGGGTCACGAGCAGTACTTC. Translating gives CASNSPGHEQYF.

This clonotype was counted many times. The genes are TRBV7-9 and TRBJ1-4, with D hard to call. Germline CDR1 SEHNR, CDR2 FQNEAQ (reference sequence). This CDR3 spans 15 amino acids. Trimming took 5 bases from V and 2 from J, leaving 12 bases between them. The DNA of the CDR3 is TGTGCCAGCAGCCGGATATCTGGCACTAATGAAAAACTGTTTTTT. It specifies CASSRISGTNEKLFF. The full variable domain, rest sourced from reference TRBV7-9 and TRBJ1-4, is DTGVSQNPRHKITKRGQNVTFRCDPISEHNRLYWYRQTLGQGPEFLTYFQNEAQLEKSRLLSDRFSAERPKGSFSTLEIQRTEQGDSAMYLCASSRISGTNEKLFFGSGTQLSVL.

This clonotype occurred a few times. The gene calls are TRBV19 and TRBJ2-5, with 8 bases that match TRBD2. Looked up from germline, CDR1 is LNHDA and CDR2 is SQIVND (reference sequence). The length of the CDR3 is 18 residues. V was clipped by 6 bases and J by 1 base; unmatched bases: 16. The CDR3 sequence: CASSPRRGLGSIQETQYF. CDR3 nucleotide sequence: TGTGCCAGTAGCCCGAGAAGGGGACTAGGGAGCATCCAAGAGACCCAGTACTTC. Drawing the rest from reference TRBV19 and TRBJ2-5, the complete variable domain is DGGITQSPKYLFRKEGQNVTLSCEQNLNHDAMYWYRQDPGQGLRLIYYSQIVNDFQKGDIAEGYSVSREKKESFPLTVTSAQKNPTAFYLCASSPRRGLGSIQETQYFGPGTRLLVL.

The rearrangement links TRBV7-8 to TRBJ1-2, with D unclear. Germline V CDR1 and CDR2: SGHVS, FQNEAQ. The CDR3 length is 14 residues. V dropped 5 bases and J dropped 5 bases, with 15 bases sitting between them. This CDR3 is CASSPLPGGYGYTF. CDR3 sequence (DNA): TGTGCCAGCAGCCCACTTCCCGGTGGGTATGGCTACACCTTC.

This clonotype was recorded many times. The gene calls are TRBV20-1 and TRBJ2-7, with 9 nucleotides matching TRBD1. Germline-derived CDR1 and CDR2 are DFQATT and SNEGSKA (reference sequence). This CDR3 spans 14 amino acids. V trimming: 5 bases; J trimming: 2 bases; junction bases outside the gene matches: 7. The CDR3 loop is CSALTGGAAYEQYF. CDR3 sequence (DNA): TGCAGTGCTCTTACAGGGGGCGCCGCCTACGAGCAGTACTTC.

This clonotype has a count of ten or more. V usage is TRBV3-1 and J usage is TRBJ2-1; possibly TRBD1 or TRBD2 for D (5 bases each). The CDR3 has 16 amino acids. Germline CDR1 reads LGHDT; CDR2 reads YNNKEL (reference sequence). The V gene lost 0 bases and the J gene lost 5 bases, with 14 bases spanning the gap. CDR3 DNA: TGTGCCAGCAGCCAAGACCGGGACCCCGGGGACAATGAGCAGTTCTTC. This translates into CASSQDRDPGDNEQFF.

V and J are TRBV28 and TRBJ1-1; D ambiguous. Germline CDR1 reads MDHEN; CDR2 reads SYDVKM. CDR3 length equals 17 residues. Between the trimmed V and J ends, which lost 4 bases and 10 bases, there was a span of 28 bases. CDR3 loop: CASSSWAVRSAILRAFF. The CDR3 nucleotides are TGTGCCAGCAGTTCCTGGGCCGTGCGGTCGGCTATTTTAAGAGCTTTCTTT.